This T cell receptor (beta chain) was identified during a study of low-dose radiotherapy and immunotherapy resistance in tumors. Looking at the study overall: Treatment included intravenous cyclophosphamide dosed at 200 mg/m2 every two weeks, one day before radiation and immunotherapy.

TRAV and TRBV primers primed cDNA for both TCRalpha and TCRbeta. Over roughly 19 PCR cycles, TCRs were amplified from a constant-region primer and V-primer adapter. TCRdb reprocessed the reads with MiXCR, giving one entry per CDR3 protein. The sample consists of about 80,000 distinct CDR3 sequences, under 20% of them appearing once. This clonotype was counted at least ten times. The sample's time point: after trial treatment. Treatment: LDRT plus nivolumab, ipilimumab, low-dose cyclophosphamide and aspirin (RACIN trial). Low-dose radiotherapy, low-dose cyclophosphamide, aspirin, ipilimumab and nivolumab were all given to the donors. Trimming cost V 6 bases and J 4 bases, with 11 bases left between them. This CDR3 contains 14 residues. CDR1 is KGHDR, CDR2 SFDVKD, per germline.

J is TRBJ2-2 and V is TRBV24-1; D possibly matches TRBD1 or TRBD2 (5 bases each). The TCR was taken from a male donor with prostate cancer. The starting material was PBMCs, obtained after low-dose radiotherapy plus immunotherapy. The CDR3 loop reads CATSMGVSTGELFF. In DNA, the CDR3 is TGTGCCACCAGTATGGGGGTTAGCACCGGGGAGCTGTTTTTT.